This record covers a single T cell receptor beta chain. The antigen is unknown. Naive-designated CD8 cells lacked CD45RO, were positively enriched for CCR7, and omitted terminally differentiated effector memory CD45RA+ cells. These data come from a study of shared clonotypes between healthy human individuals. Study-wide background: There were three CD4 naive, three CD4 memory, two CD8 naive and one CD8 memory plates per donor. Study observations and caveats: Clonotype sharing levels among donors were expected to vary with sequencing depth. Shared clonotypes across all four donors exceeded non-shared ones in generation probability.

A deep-level run was used for the assay. Clones were read by immunoSEQ multiplex PCR, and TCRdb kept only the in-frame ones, dropping some. Here the sample spans some 2.1 million clones, 85% to 95% being singletons. Looked up from germline, CDR1 is MGHRA and CDR2 is YSYEKL. V was pared by 4 bases and J by 2 bases, with 15 bases between. The CDR3 length is 16 residues. J is TRBJ1-5 and V is TRBV4-1; D call uncertain. This receptor was taken from a man aged 18 to 30 in good health. Some clones in this sample may be carry-over from other donors' samples. Sequenced sample: naive CD8+ T cells from PBMCs. The CDR3 coding sequence is TGCGCCAGCAGCCCTCTGCTGGAATTCGGCAATCAGCCCCAGCATTTT. Amino acid sequence: CASSPLLEFGNQPQHF.